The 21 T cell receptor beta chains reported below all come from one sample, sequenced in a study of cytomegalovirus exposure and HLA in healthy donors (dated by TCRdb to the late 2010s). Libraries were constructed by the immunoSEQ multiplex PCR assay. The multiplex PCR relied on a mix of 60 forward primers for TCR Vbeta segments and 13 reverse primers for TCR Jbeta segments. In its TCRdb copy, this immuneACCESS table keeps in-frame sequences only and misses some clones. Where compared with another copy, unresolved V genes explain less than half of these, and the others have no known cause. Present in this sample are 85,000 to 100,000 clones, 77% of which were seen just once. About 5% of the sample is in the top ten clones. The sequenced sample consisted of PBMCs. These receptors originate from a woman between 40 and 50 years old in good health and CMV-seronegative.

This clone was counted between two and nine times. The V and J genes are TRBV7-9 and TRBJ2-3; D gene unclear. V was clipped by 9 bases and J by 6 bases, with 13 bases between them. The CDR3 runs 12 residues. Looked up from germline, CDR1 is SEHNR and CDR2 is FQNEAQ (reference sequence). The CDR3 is CASPTSFDTQYF. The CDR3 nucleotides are TGTGCCAGTCCCACGAGTTTCGATACGCAGTATTTT.

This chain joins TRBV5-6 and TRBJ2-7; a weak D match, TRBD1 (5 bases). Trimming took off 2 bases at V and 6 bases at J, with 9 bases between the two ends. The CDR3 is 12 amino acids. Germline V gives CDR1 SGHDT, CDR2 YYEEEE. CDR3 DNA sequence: TGTGCCAGCAGCTTTAGGGGCCCCGAGCAGTACTTC. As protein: CASSFRGPEQYF. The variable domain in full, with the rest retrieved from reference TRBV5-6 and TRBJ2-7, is DAGVTQSPTHLIKTRGQQVTLRCSPKSGHDTVSWYQQALGQGPQFIFQYYEEEERQRGNFPDRFSGHQFPNYSSELNVNALLLGDSALYLCASSFRGPEQYFGPGTRLTVT.

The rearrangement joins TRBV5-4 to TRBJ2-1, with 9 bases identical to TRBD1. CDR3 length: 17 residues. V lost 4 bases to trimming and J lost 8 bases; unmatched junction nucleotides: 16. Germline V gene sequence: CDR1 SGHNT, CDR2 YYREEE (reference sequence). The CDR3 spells CASSGQGLGVLGDEQFF. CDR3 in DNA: TGTGCCAGCAGCGGACAGGGGCTAGGGGTTTTAGGGGATGAGCAGTTCTTC. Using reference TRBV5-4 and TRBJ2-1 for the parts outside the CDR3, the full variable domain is ETGVTQSPTHLIKTRGQQVTLRCSSQSGHNTVSWYQQALGQGPQFIFQYYREEENGRGNFPPRFSGLQFPNYSSELNVNALELDDSALYLCASSGQGLGVLGDEQFFGPGTRLTVL.

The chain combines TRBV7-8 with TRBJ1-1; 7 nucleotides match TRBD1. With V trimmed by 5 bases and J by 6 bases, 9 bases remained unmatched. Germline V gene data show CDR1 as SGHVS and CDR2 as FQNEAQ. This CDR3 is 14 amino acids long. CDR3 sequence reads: CASSPGGQSSEAFF. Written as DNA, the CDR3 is TGTGCCAGCAGCCCTGGGGGACAGAGCTCTGAAGCTTTCTTT.

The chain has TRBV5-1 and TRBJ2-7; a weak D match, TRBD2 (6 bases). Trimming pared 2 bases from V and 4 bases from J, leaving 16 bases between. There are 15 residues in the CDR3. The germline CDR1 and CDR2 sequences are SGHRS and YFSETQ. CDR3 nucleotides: TGCGCCAGCAGCTTCGGGGTGGGGAGCGGGTACGAGCAGTACTTC. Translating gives CASSFGVGSGYEQYF.

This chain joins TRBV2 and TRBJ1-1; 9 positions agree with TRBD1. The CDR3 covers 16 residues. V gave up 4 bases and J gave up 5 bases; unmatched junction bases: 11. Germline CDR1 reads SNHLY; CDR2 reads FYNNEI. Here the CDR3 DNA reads TGTGCCAGCAGTGTGGCCGCGGGACAGGGAAGAACTGAAGCTTTCTTT. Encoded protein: CASSVAAGQGRTEAFF. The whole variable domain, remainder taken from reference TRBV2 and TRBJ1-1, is EPEVTQTPSHQVTQMGQEVILRCVPISNHLYFYWYRQILGQKVEFLVSFYNNEISEKSEIFDDQFSVERPDGSNFTLKIRSTKLEDSAMYFCASSVAAGQGRTEAFFGQGTRLTVV.

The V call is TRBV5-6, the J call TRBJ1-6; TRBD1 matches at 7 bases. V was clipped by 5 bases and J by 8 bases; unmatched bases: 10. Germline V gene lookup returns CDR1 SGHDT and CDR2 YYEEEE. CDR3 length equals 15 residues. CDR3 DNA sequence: TGTGCCAGCAGTCGGACAGGCCTTCGGGATTCACCCCTCCACTTT. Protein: CASSRTGLRDSPLHF.

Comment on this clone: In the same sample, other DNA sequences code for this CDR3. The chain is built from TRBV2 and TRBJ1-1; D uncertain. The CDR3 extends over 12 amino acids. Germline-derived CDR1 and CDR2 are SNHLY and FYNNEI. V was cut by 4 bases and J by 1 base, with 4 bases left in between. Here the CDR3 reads CASSVGNTEAFF. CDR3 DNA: TGTGCCAGCAGTGTCGGGAACACTGAAGCTTTCTTT.

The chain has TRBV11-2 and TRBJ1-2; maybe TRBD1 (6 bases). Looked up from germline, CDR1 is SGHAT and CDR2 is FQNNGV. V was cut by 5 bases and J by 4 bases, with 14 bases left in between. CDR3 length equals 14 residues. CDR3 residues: CASSPLRGGYGYTF. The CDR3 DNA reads TGTGCCAGCAGCCCCCTCAGGGGTGGCTATGGCTACACCTTC.

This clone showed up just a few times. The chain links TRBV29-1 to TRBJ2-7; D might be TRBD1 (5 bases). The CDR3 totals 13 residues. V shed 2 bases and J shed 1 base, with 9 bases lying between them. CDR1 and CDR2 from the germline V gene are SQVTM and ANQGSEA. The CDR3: CSVETGGSYEQYF. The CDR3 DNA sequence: TGCAGCGTTGAAACAGGCGGATCCTACGAGCAGTACTTC.

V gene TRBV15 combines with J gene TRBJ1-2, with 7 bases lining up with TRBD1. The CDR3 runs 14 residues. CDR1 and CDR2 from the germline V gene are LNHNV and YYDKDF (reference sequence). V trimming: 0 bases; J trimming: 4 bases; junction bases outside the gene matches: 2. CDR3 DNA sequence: TGTGCCACCAGCAGAGAAGGGGGCGGCTATGGCTACACCTTC. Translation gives CATSREGGGYGYTF. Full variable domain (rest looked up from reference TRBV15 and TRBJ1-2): DAMVIQNPRYQVTQFGKPVTLSCSQTLNHNVMYWYQQKSSQAPKLLFHYYDKDFNNEADTPDNFQSRRPNTSFCFLDIRSPGLGDTAMYLCATSREGGGYGYTFGSGTRLTVV.

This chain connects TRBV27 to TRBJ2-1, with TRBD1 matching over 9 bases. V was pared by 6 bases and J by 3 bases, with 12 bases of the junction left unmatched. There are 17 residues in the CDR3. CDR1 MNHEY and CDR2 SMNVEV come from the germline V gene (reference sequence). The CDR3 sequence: CASSAIKGTGFYNEQFF. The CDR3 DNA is TGTGCCAGCAGCGCAATCAAAGGGACAGGGTTCTACAATGAGCAGTTCTTC.

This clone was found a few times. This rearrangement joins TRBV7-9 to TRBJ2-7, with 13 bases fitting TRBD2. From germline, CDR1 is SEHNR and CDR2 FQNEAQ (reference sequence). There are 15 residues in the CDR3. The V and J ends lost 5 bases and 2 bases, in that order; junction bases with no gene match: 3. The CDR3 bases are TGTGCCAGCAGCCCGGGACTAGCGGGACCCTACGAGCAGTACTTC. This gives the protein CASSPGLAGPYEQYF.

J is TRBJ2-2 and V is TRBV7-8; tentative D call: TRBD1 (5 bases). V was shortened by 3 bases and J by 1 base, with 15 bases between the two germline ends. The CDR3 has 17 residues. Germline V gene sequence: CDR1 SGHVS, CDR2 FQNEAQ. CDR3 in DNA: TGTGCCAGCAGCTTCCAGGGAATCCATCGGAACACCGGGGAGCTGTTTTTT. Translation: CASSFQGIHRNTGELFF.

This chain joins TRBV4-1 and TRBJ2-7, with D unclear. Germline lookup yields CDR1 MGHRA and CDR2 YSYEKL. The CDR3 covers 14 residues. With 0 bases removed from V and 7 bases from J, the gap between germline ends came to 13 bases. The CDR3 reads CASSQDTMVQEQYF. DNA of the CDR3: TGCGCCAGCAGCCAAGATACCATGGTCCAGGAGCAGTACTTC.

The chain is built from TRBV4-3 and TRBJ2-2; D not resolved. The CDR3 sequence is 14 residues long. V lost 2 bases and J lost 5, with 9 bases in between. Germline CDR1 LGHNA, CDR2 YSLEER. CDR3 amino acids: CASSQLGRTGELFF. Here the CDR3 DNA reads TGCGCCAGCAGCCAACTCGGTCGAACCGGGGAGCTGTTTTTT.

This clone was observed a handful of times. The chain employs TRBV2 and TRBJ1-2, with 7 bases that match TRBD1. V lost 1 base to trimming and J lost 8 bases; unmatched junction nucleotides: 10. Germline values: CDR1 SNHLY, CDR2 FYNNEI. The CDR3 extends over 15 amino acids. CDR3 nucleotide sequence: TGTGCCAGCAGTGAAGTTAGGGCAGGGGGTGCAGGCTACACCTTC. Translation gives CASSEVRAGGAGYTF.

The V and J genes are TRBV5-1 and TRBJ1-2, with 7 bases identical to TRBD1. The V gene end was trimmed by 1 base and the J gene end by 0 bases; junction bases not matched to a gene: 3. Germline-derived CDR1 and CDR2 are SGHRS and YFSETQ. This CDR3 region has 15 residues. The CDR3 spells CASSLSGQTNYGYTF. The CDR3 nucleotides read TGCGCCAGCAGCTTGTCGGGACAGACTAACTATGGCTACACCTTC.

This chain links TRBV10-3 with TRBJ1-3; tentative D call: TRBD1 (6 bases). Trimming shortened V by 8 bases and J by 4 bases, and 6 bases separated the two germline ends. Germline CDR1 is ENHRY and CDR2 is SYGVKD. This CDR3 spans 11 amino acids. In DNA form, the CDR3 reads TGTGCCATCGGGACAGGAAACACCATATATTTT. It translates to CAIGTGNTIYF.

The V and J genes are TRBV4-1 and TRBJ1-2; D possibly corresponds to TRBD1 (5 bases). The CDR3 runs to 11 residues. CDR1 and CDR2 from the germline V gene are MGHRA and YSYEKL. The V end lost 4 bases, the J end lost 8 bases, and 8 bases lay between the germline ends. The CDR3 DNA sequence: TGCGCCAGCAGCCGGGGGGACGGCTACACCTTC. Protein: CASSRGDGYTF.

The CDR3: CASSIGLDEQFF. The CDR3 DNA is TGTGCCAGTAGTATAGGGCTGGATGAGCAGTTCTTC. The chain recombines TRBV19 with TRBJ2-1; no clear D. Deletions cut 1 base from V and 8 bases from J, with 6 bases between. The CDR3 length is 12 residues. Germline CDR1 reads LNHDA; CDR2 reads SQIVND (reference sequence).